Listed below are T cell receptor beta chains from one sample, sequenced in a study of identical twins. TCRdb redid the calling of the 5' RACE reads with MiXCR, one entry per CDR3 protein. Among hundreds of thousands of distinct CDR3 sequences listed, 18% were seen once. These data are also associated with another study on T cells expressing NK-cell markers.

Sequences were obtained from PBMCs. These receptors were collected from a woman under 30 in good health. CDR3s include the opening cysteine and the closing phenylalanine or tryptophan. The D gene is left open where the match is weak. Size values are once, few and many counts, or a class for expanded clones, and some rows have none.

.,TRBJ2-7,TRBV5-1,.,CASSLKRGAYEQYF,TGCGCCAGCAGCTTAAAACGCGGGGCCTACGAGCAGTACTTC
few,TRBJ2-1,TRBV5-1,TRBD1,CASAQQGASYNEQFF,TGCGCCAGCGCACAGCAGGGGGCCTCCTACAATGAGCAGTTCTTC
.,TRBJ2-1,TRBV5-5,TRBD2,CASSDSGRGGNEQFF,TGTGCCAGCAGCGATAGCGGGAGGGGGGGCAATGAGCAGTTCTTC
few,TRBJ1-1,TRBV12-3/TRBV12-4,.,CASSFLNEAFF,TGTGCCAGCAGTTTTCTGAATGAAGCTTTCTTT
few,TRBJ2-3,TRBV5-5,.,CASSLLFTDTQYF,TGTGCCAGCAGCCTCCTATTCACAGATACGCAGTATTTT
.,TRBJ1-2,TRBV6-6,.,CASTPLSVYGYTF,TGTGCCAGCACCCCATTGAGTGTTTATGGCTACACCTTC
many,TRBJ1-1,TRBV20-1,.,CSARAGARVAFF,TGCAGTGCTAGGGCCGGGGCCCGGGTAGCTTTCTTT
.,TRBJ1-4,TRBV6-5,.,CASSYRGGNEKLFF,TGTGCCAGCAGTTATAGGGGGGGTAATGAAAAACTGTTTTTT
few,TRBJ1-1,TRBV11-3,.,CASSPQGRKGEAFF,TGTGCCAGCAGCCCTCAGGGGCGAAAGGGTGAAGCTTTCTTT
few,TRBJ2-4,TRBV20-1,TRBD2,CSAGGRAKNIQYF,TGCAGTGCGGGCGGGAGGGCCAAAAACATTCAGTACTTC
many,TRBJ2-5,TRBV11-1,TRBD2,CASSLADRRLAGRKETQYF,TGTGCCAGCAGCCTAGCGGACAGAAGACTAGCGGGAAGGAAAGAGACCCAGTACTTC
.,TRBJ2-3,TRBV4-1,.,CASSQGGGRGKGSDTQYF,TGCGCCAGCAGCCAAGGGGGGGGGCGGGGGAAAGGCTCAGATACGCAGTATTTT
few,TRBJ1-1,TRBV5-1,TRBD1,CASSSDRGREAFF,TGCGCCAGCAGTTCCGACAGGGGGCGTGAAGCTTTCTTT
few,TRBJ1-4,TRBV27,.,CASSLWAGPLFF,TGTGCCAGCAGTTTATGGGCAGGACCACTGTTTTTT
.,TRBJ1-1,TRBV20-1,TRBD1,CSARGQGVGRTEAFF,TGCAGTGCTAGGGGACAGGGGGTAGGTAGGACTGAAGCTTTCTTT
few,TRBJ1-2,TRBV3-1,.,CASSQDSQDYGYTF,TGTGCCAGCAGCCAAGATTCACAGGACTATGGCTACACCTTC
few,TRBJ2-3,TRBV5-1,.,CASEGSGDTQYF,TGCGCCAGCGAGGGGTCGGGGGATACGCAGTATTTT
.,TRBJ2-7,TRBV7-2,TRBD1,CASSPPGQGMGEQYF,TGTGCCAGCAGCCCACCGGGACAGGGGATGGGCGAGCAGTACTTC
.,TRBJ2-7,TRBV12-3/TRBV12-4,TRBD1,CASGYGTDTYEQYF,TGTGCCAGCGGTTACGGGACAGATACCTACGAGCAGTACTTC
many,TRBJ2-7,TRBV20-1,.,CSALRQSNFEQYF,TGCAGTGCCCTCCGACAGTCTAATTTTGAGCAGTACTTC